This T cell receptor (beta chain) appears in the sequencing data of a study of blood T cell repertoires in COVID-19. Across the whole study: The samples span acute and convalescent COVID-19 from the United States, Italy and Spain. Nucleic acid was either cDNA or gDNA, and it came from T cells, B-cell-depleted T cells, or PBMCs.

Original methodology: Amplification of reference gene primers provided the estimated nucleated cell counts. Some clones are missing from TCRdb's copy, which holds only in-frame ones; the method was immunoSEQ multiplex PCR. The DNA was the basis for D and trimming; V, J and clone size are from that table. The table includes about 87,000 clones, about 83% detected once. Sequencing used peripheral blood. The clonotype comes from a woman aged 70-85 years with acute or convalescent COVID-19.

CDR3 coding DNA: TGTGCCAGCAGCTTGGAAGGGGTTAGCAATCAGCCCCAGCATTTT. Its translation is CASSLEGVSNQPQHF. V is TRBV7-8 and J is TRBJ1-5; possibly TRBD1 for D (5 bases). This CDR3 is built from 15 residues. V shed 3 bases and J shed 0 bases, with 9 bases lying between them. Germline CDR1 is SGHVS and CDR2 is FQNEAQ.